Given below is one T cell receptor beta chain in context. Assay used: immunoSEQ multiplex PCR; TCRdb lists only in-frame clones, some missing. The sample includes approximately 84,000 clones, around 91% of them seen just once. The source of the sample is a study of T cell responses to AZD1222 COVID-19 vaccine. This CDR3 has 16 residues. Per germline, CDR1 KGHSH and CDR2 LQKENI. The V and J ends lost 1 base and 5 bases, in that order; junction bases with no gene match: 8. The V call is TRBV18, the J call TRBJ1-2, with TRBD1 matching over 9 bases. The sequence came from an adult who received the AZD1222 COVID-19 vaccine. Sequenced here: peripheral blood, sampled 28 days after the second AZD1222 dose. CDR3 residues: CASSPQTPGQGYGYTF. DNA of the CDR3: TGTGCCAGCTCACCACAGACGCCGGGACAGGGATATGGCTACACCTTC.